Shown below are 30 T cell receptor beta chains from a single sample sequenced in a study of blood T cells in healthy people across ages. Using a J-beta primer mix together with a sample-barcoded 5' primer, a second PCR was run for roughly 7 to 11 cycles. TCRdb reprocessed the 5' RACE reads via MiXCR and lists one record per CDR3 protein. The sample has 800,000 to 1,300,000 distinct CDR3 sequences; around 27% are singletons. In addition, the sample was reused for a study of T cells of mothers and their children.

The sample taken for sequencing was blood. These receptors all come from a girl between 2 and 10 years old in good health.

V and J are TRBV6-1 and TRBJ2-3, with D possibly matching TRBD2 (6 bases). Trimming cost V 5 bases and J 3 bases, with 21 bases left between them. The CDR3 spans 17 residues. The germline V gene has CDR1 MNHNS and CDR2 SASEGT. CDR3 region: CASSPPRRVKRTDTQYF. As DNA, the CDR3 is TGTGCCAGCAGTCCCCCTAGGAGGGTCAAGAGAACAGATACGCAGTATTTT.

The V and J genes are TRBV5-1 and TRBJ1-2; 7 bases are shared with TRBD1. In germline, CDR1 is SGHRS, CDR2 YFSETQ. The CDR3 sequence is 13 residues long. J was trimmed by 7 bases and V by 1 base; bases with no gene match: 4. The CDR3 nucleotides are TGCGCCAGCAGCTTGCAAGGGGGCTCTGGCTACACCTTC. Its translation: CASSLQGGSGYTF.

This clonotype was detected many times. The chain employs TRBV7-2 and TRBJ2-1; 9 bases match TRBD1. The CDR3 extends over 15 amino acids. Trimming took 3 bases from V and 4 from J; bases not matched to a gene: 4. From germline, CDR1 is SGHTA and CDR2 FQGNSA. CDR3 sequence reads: CASSLDRGIYNEQFF. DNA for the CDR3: TGTGCCAGCAGCTTGGACAGGGGAATATACAATGAGCAGTTCTTC.

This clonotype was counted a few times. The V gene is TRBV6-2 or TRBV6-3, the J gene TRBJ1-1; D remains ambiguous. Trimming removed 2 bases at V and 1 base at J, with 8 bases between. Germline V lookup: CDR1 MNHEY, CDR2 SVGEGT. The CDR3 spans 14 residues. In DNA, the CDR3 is TGTGCCAGCAGTTACCCTGAGACGAACACTGAAGCTTTCTTT. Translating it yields CASSYPETNTEAFF.

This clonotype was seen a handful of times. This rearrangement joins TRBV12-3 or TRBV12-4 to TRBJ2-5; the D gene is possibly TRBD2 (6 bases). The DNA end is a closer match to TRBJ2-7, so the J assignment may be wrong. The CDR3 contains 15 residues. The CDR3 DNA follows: TGTGCCAGCAGTACGGGACTTACCCTCTCCTACGAGCAGTACTTC. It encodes CASSTGLTLSYEQYF.

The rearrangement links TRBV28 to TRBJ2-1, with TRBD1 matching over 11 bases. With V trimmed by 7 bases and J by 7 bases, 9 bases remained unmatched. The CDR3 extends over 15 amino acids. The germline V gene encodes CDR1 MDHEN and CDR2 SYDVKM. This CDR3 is CASIGAGQGGNEQFF. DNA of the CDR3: TGTGCCAGCATTGGCGCGGGACAGGGGGGGAATGAGCAGTTCTTC.

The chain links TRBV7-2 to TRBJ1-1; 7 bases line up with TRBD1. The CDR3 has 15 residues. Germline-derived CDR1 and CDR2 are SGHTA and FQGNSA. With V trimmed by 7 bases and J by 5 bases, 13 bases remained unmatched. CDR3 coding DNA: TGTGCCAGCAACATCCGCCAGGGGGTAGGAACTGAAGCTTTCTTT. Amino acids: CASNIRQGVGTEAFF. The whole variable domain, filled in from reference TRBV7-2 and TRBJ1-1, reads GAGVSQSPSNKVTEKGKDVELRCDPISGHTALYWYRQSLGQGLEFLIYFQGNSAPDKSGLPSDRFSAERTGGSVSTLTIQRTQQEDSAVYLCASNIRQGVGTEAFFGQGTRLTVV.

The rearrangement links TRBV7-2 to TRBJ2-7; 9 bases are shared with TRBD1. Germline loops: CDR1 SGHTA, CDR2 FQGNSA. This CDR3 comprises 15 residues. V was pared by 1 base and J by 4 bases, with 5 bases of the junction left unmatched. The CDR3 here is CASSLGGQGKYEQYF. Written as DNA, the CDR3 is TGTGCCAGCAGCTTAGGAGGACAGGGGAAGTACGAGCAGTACTTC.

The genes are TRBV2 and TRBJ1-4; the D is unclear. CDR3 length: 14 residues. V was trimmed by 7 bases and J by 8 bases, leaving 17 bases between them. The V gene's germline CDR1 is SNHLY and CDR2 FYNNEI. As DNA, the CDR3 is TGTGCCAGCACCGAGACCCCCGTACCGGAAAAACTGTTTTTT. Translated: CASTETPVPEKLFF.

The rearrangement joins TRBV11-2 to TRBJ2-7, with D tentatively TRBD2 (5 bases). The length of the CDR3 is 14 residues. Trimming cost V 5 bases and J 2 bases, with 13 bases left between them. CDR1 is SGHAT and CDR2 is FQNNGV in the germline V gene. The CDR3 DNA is TGTGCCAGCAGCGTCCGGGGAACCCCCTACGAGCAGTACTTC. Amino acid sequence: CASSVRGTPYEQYF.

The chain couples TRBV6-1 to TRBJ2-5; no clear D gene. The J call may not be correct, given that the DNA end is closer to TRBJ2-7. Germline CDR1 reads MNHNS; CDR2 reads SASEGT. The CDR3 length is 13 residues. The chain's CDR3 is CASRGPITYEQYF. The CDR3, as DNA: TGTGCCAGCAGAGGGCCCATTACCTACGAGCAGTACTTC.

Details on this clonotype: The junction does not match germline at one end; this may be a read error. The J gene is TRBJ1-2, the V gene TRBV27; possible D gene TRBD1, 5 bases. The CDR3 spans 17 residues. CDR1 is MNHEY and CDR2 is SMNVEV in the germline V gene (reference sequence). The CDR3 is CASSRHSLAGNSYSYTF. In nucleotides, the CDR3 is TGTGCCAGCAGTCGCCACTCCCTGGCAGGGAATAGCTATAGCTACACCTTC.

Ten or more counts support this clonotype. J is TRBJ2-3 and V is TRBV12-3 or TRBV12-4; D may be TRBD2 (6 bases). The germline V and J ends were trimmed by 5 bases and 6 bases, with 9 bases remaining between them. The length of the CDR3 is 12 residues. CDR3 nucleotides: TGTGCCAGCAGTGACCGGGGGGATACGCAGTATTTT. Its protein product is CASSDRGDTQYF.

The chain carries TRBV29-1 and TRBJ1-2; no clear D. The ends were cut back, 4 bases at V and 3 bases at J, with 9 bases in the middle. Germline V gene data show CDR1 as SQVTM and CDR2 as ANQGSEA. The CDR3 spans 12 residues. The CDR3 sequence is CSVVNADYGYTF. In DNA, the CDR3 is TGCAGCGTTGTGAACGCAGACTATGGCTACACCTTC.

Here the CDR3 reads CASSQGGRGEQFF. CDR3 DNA: TGTGCCAGCAGCCAAGGGGGCCGGGGGGAGCAGTTCTTC. The chain couples TRBV3-1 to TRBJ2-5; D may be TRBD2 (6 bases). The DNA end is a closer match to TRBJ2-1, so the J assignment may be wrong. This CDR3 has 13 amino acids. The germline V gene encodes CDR1 LGHDT and CDR2 YNNKEL (reference sequence).

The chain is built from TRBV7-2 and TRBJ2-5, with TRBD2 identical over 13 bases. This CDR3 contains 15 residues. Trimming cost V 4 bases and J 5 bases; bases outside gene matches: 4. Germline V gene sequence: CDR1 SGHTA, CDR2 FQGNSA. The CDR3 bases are TGTGCCAGCAGCTCTCAGACTAGCGGGGGGGAGACCCAGTACTTC. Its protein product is CASSSQTSGGETQYF.

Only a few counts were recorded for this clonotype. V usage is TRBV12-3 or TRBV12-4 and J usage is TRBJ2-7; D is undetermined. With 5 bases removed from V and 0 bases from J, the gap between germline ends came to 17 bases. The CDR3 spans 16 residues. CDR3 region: CASSPFSAAISYEQYF. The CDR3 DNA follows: TGTGCCAGCAGTCCGTTTTCGGCGGCCATCTCCTACGAGCAGTACTTC.

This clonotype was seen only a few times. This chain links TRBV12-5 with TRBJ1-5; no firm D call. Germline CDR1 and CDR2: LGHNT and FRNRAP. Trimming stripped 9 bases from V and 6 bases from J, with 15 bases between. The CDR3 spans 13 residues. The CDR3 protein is CASGSGFAQPQHF. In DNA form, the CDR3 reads TGTGCTAGCGGGTCCGGTTTTGCTCAGCCCCAGCATTTT.

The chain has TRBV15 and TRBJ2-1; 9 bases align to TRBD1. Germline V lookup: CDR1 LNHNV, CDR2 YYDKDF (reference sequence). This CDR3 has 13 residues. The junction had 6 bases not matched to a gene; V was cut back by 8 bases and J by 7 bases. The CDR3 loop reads CATGDRVVNEQFF. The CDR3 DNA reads TGTGCCACCGGGGACAGGGTCGTGAATGAGCAGTTCTTC.

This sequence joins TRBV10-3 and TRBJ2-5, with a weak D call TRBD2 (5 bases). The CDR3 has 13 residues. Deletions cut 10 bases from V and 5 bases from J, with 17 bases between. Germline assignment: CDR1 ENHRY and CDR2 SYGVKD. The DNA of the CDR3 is TGTGCCACAGCGGCGGTAGGGAAGGAGACCCAGTACTTC. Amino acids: CATAAVGKETQYF.

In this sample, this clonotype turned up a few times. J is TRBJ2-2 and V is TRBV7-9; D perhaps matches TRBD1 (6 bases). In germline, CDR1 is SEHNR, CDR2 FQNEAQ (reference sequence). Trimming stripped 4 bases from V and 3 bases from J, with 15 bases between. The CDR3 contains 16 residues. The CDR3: CASSSIRDTYTGELFF. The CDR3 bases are TGTGCCAGCAGCTCAATCCGGGACACATACACCGGGGAGCTGTTTTTT.

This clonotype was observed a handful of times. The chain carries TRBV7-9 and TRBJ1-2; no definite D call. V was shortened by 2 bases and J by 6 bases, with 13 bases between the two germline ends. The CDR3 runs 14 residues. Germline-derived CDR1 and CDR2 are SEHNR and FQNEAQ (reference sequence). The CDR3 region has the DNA TGTGCCAGCAGCTTATCTCTTGGTTCCCATGGCTACACCTTC. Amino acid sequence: CASSLSLGSHGYTF.

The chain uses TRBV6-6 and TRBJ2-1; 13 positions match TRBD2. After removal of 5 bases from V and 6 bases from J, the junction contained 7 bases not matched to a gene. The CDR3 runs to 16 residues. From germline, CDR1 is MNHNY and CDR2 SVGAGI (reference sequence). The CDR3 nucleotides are TGTGCCAGCAGTCCGGGGACTAGCGGGAACTCCAATGAGCAGTTCTTC. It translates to CASSPGTSGNSNEQFF.

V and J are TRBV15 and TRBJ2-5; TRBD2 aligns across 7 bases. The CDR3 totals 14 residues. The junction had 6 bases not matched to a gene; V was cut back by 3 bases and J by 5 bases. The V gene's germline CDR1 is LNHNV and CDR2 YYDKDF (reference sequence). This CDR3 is CATSRVGGSETQYF. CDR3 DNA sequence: TGTGCCACCAGCAGGGTGGGGGGGTCGGAGACCCAGTACTTC.

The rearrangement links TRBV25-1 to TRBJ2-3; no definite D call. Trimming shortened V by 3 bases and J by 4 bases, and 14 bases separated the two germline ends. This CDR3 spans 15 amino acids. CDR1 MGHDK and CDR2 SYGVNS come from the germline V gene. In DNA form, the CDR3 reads TGTGCCAGCAGTGATCCGCTAGATAACGCAGATACGCAGTATTTT. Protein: CASSDPLDNADTQYF.

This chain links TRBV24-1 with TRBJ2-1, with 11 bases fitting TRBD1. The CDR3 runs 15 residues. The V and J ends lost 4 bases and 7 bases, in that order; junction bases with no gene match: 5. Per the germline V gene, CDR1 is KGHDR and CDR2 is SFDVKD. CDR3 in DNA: TGTGCCACCAGTGAGACCGGGACAGGGGGGAATGAGCAGTTCTTC. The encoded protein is CATSETGTGGNEQFF.

CDR3 in amino acids: CSADTGAETQYF. For the CDR3, the DNA is TGCAGTGCTGATACAGGGGCAGAGACCCAGTACTTC. The V gene is TRBV20-1, the J gene TRBJ2-5; 7 positions agree with TRBD1. The CDR3 is 12 amino acids. V shed 5 bases and J 4 bases; nucleotides not matched to a gene: 4. Germline values: CDR1 DFQATT, CDR2 SNEGSKA (reference sequence).

The CDR3 loop is CASSFPNRATNEKLFF. CDR3 DNA: TGCGCCAGCAGCTTTCCGAACCGGGCAACTAATGAAAAACTGTTTTTT. The V and J genes are TRBV4-1 and TRBJ1-4, with D unresolved. The CDR3 loop spans 16 amino acids. Trimming took 5 bases from V and 0 from J, leaving 13 bases between them. Germline CDR1 MGHRA, CDR2 YSYEKL.

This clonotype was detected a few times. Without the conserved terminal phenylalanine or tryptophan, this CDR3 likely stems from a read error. The CDR3 region has the DNA TGTGCCAGCAGCCCTGGACAGGGGATCGGCACTGAAGCTTTCCTT. Its protein is CASSPGQGIGTEAFL. The chain employs TRBV16 and TRBJ1-1; TRBD1 matches at 9 bases. J lost 4 bases, V lost 4 bases, and 7 bases had no gene match. The germline V gene encodes CDR1 KGHSY and CDR2 FQNENV. CDR3 length: 15 residues.

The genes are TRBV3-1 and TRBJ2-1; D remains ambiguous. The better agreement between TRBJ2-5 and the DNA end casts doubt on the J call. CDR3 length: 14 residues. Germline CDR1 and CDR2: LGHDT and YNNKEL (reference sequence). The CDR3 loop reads CASSQAELEETQYF. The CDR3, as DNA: TGTGCCAGCAGCCAAGCTGAGCTAGAAGAGACCCAGTACTTC.